Each of the 21 T cell receptor beta chains below was sequenced from the same sample in a study of PD-1 blockade in classical Hodgkin lymphoma. Time point specified: cycle 4 day 1 (C4D1), after six to seven weeks of nivolumab. Each and every patient relapsed after autologous stem cell transplantation, and patients got differing brentuximab vedotin exposure. Thawed PBMCs underwent magnetic negative selection to obtain purified CD8+ T cells. Clones were read by immunoSEQ multiplex PCR, and TCRdb kept only the in-frame ones, dropping some. Of under 9,000 clones listed, roughly 80% are singletons. Sequencing was performed on CD8+ T cells from blood, taken before the fourth cycle of nivolumab. The receptor source for this set is a human donor with classical Hodgkin lymphoma.

The rearrangement joins TRBV5-1 to TRBJ1-2, with D tentatively TRBD1 (5 bases). This CDR3 is built from 15 residues. V was clipped by 0 bases and J by 0 bases, with 9 bases between them. CDR1 is SGHRS, CDR2 YFSETQ, per germline. CDR3 in amino acids: CASSLAREPNYGYTF. CDR3 DNA: TGCGCCAGCAGCTTGGCCAGGGAACCTAACTATGGCTACACCTTC.

The chain carries TRBV15 and TRBJ2-2, with TRBD1 matching 10 bases. The CDR3 contains 15 residues. With V trimmed by 5 bases and J by 8 bases, 8 bases remained unmatched. Germline CDR1 and CDR2: LNHNV and YYDKDF (reference sequence). For the CDR3, the DNA is TGTGCCACCAGCGACCGGGACAGGGGTTCGGGGGAGCTGTTTTTT. This codes for CATSDRDRGSGELFF.

This rearrangement joins TRBV5-5 to TRBJ2-3; D is perhaps TRBD2 (6 bases). The CDR3 is made up of 15 amino acids. Germline CDR1 SGHKS, CDR2 YYEKEE (reference sequence). Deletions cut 0 bases from V and 4 bases from J, with 12 bases between. The DNA of the CDR3 is TGTGCCAGCAGCTTGGAATTAGCGGAGGCAGATACGCAGTATTTT. Amino acid sequence: CASSLELAEADTQYF.

The chain recombines TRBV5-1 with TRBJ1-5; tentative D call: TRBD1 (5 bases). The CDR3 sequence is 15 residues long. CDR1 SGHRS and CDR2 YFSETQ come from the germline V gene. V was cut by 0 bases and J by 5 bases, with 12 bases left in between. CDR3: CASSLGGGGDQPQHF. For the CDR3, the DNA is TGCGCCAGCAGCTTGGGGGGAGGAGGGGATCAGCCCCAGCATTTT.

The chain has TRBV7-8 and TRBJ2-3, with D unclear. Germline V lookup: CDR1 SGHVS, CDR2 FQNEAQ. V lost 3 bases and J lost 2, with 9 bases in between. The CDR3 is 14 residues long. CDR3 sequence reads: CASSFWSFTDTQYF. The CDR3, as DNA: TGTGCCAGCAGCTTTTGGTCTTTCACAGATACGCAGTATTTT.

The CDR3 loop reads CASSSDREGYTF. CDR3 nucleotides: TGCGCCAGCAGCTCGGACAGGGAGGGCTACACCTTC. This chain joins TRBV5-1 and TRBJ1-2, with TRBD1 matching 8 bases. The CDR3 is 12 residues long. Germline V CDR1 and CDR2: SGHRS, YFSETQ. V trimming: 3 bases; J trimming: 8 bases; junction bases outside the gene matches: 3.

V gene TRBV6-5 combines with J gene TRBJ2-6; D gene ambiguous. Germline loops: CDR1 MNHEY, CDR2 SVGAGI. Trimming removed 2 bases from V and 0 bases from J, with 5 bases in between. The CDR3 contains 15 residues. The CDR3 bases are TGTGCCAGCAGTTACGCCAACTCTGGGGCCAACGTCCTGACTTTC. Its protein is CASSYANSGANVLTF.

V is TRBV7-9 and J is TRBJ2-7; D is unclear. Per the germline V gene, CDR1 is SEHNR and CDR2 is FQNEAQ (reference sequence). The CDR3 totals 16 residues. Deletions cut 5 bases from V and 3 bases from J, with 20 bases between. In DNA, the CDR3 is TGTGCCAGCAGCGACGGTGAAGAGGCAGACCTCTACGAGCAGTACTTC. It specifies CASSDGEEADLYEQYF.

The chain uses TRBV11-2 and TRBJ2-7; TRBD1 aligns across 8 bases. Germline V gene lookup returns CDR1 SGHAT and CDR2 FQNNGV. CDR3 length: 14 amino acids. Germline trimming cut 3 bases from V and 4 bases from J; bases unmatched to any gene: 5. Written as DNA, the CDR3 is TGTGCCAGCAGCTTCGGACAGGGAAGTTACGAGCAGTACTTC. Translating gives CASSFGQGSYEQYF.

The V call is TRBV6-5, the J call TRBJ1-1; 10 bases align to TRBD1. CDR3 length: 14 residues. Trimming cost V 2 bases and J 4 bases; bases outside gene matches: 1. Germline-derived CDR1 and CDR2 are MNHEY and SVGAGI. CDR3: CASSYGTGVTEAFF. In DNA, the CDR3 is TGTGCCAGCAGTTACGGGACAGGGGTCACTGAAGCTTTCTTT.

V gene TRBV9 combines with J gene TRBJ2-7; D is undetermined. CDR3 size: 15 residues. Trimming shortened V by 0 bases and J by 0 bases, and 10 bases separated the two germline ends. Germline lookup yields CDR1 SGDLS and CDR2 YYNGEE. CDR3 nucleotide sequence: TGTGCCAGCAGCGTAGAAGGTGTCCCCTCCTACGAGCAGTACTTC. It yields the protein CASSVEGVPSYEQYF.

The chain carries TRBV5-1 and TRBJ2-7, with D perhaps given as TRBD1 or TRBD2 (6 bases each). Germline V gene sequence: CDR1 SGHRS, CDR2 YFSETQ. The length of the CDR3 is 14 residues. Trimming took 2 bases from V and 2 from J, leaving 11 bases between them. The CDR3 bases are TGCGCCAGCAGCTTTGAGGGGGGTCCCTACGAGCAGTACTTC. Its translation: CASSFEGGPYEQYF.

The rearrangement links TRBV7-9 to TRBJ2-7, with 11 bases aligning to TRBD1. The CDR3 extends over 14 amino acids. Trimming at V came to 8 bases and at J to 1 base, leaving 4 bases not matched to a gene. Germline V gene sequence: CDR1 SEHNR, CDR2 FQNEAQ (reference sequence). CDR3 DNA: TGTGCCAGCTCTCGGGACAGGGGGTCCTACGAGCAGTACTTC. This translates into CASSRDRGSYEQYF.

V gene TRBV9 combines with J gene TRBJ1-2; the D gene is possibly TRBD1 (5 bases). The CDR3 has 16 amino acids. The V gene lost 3 bases and the J gene lost 8 bases, with 23 bases spanning the gap. CDR1 SGDLS and CDR2 YYNGEE come from the germline V gene. The CDR3 nucleotides read TGTGCCAGCAGCGACGTCACGGGGGAGGTCCCCCTGGGCTACACCTTC. Residues: CASSDVTGEVPLGYTF. Based on the CDR3 plus reference TRBV9 and TRBJ1-2, the full variable domain is DSGVTQTPKHLITATGQRVTLRCSPRSGDLSVYWYQQSLDQGLQFLIQYYNGEERAKGNILERFSAQQFPDLHSELNLSSLELGDSALYFCASSDVTGEVPLGYTFGSGTRLTVV.

The gene calls are TRBV11-2 and TRBJ2-2; the D is unclear. The CDR3 runs 11 residues. Germline CDR1 and CDR2: SGHAT and FQNNGV. Between the trimmed V and J ends, which lost 7 bases and 6 bases, there was a span of 6 bases. CDR3 bases: TGTGCCAGCACCCTTTCCGGGGAGCTGTTTTTT. Amino acid sequence: CASTLSGELFF.

The V call is TRBV11-3, the J call TRBJ2-2; TRBD2 agrees at 14 bases. V was pared by 5 bases and J by 4 bases, with 9 bases of the junction left unmatched. Germline V lookup: CDR1 SGHNT, CDR2 YENEEA. This CDR3 spans 18 amino acids. The CDR3 nucleotides read TGTGCCAGCAGCAGCCGACTAGCGGGGGGGTCCAGCACCGGGGAGCTGTTTTTT. It encodes CASSSRLAGGSSTGELFF.

The table lists this clone with a few counts. The rearrangement links TRBV10-3 to TRBJ1-1, with 7 bases aligning to TRBD1. The CDR3 is 12 amino acids. Germline CDR1 reads ENHRY; CDR2 reads SYGVKD. V shed 3 bases, J shed 8 bases, and the junction held 3 bases outside the gene matches. The CDR3, as DNA: TGTGCCATCAGTGAAACAGGGGTAGAAGCTTTCTTT. This translates into CAISETGVEAFF.

The chain has TRBV10-3 and TRBJ2-1; D possibly corresponds to TRBD1 (6 bases). The germline V gene has CDR1 ENHRY and CDR2 SYGVKD. V lost 2 bases to trimming and J lost 7 bases, with 15 bases between them. CDR3 size: 15 residues. The CDR3 loop reads CAISESIQGRNEQFF. The CDR3 DNA is TGTGCCATCAGTGAGAGCATACAGGGTCGAAATGAGCAGTTCTTC.

This clone was counted a single time. The chain is built from TRBV5-4 and TRBJ2-7, with 7 bases matching TRBD1. The CDR3 spans 15 residues. J lost 2 bases, V lost 2 bases, and 7 bases had no gene match. Germline values: CDR1 SGHNT, CDR2 YYREEE (reference sequence). The CDR3 region is CASSFRDSHTYEQYF. CDR3 nucleotide sequence: TGTGCCAGCAGCTTTCGGGACAGTCACACCTACGAGCAGTACTTC.

This clone was recorded only once. This sequence joins TRBV10-3 and TRBJ2-4; D not resolved. Looked up from germline, CDR1 is ENHRY and CDR2 is SYGVKD. The CDR3 has 16 amino acids. The V and J ends lost 2 bases and 0 bases respectively, with 11 bases between them. Here the CDR3 DNA reads TGTGCCATCAGTGAGGAGCCCCGATCAGCCAAAAACATTCAGTACTTC. Amino acid sequence: CAISEEPRSAKNIQYF.

The rearrangement joins TRBV29-1 to TRBJ2-3, with a weak D call TRBD2 (6 bases). The CDR3 sequence is 14 residues long. Germline lookup yields CDR1 SQVTM and CDR2 ANQGSEA. V was trimmed by 6 bases and J by 2 bases, leaving 15 bases between them. The CDR3 sequence is CSVLAYLTTDTQYF. As DNA, the CDR3 is TGCAGCGTGCTAGCGTACTTAACCACAGATACGCAGTATTTT.